Each of the 9 T cell receptor beta chains below was sequenced from the same sample in a study of OX40 agonist ivuxolimab in advanced cancers. The table came from immunoSEQ multiplex PCR; TCRdb's copy has only in-frame clones and leaves some out. The repertoire holds about 84,000 clones, with more than 80% as singletons. Sequencing used CD4+ or CD8+ T cells sorted from blood, obtained in a trial of the OX40 agonist ivuxolimab. All receptors derive from an adult with an advanced solid tumor such as melanoma, head and neck, liver or kidney cancer.

This chain uses TRBV7-3 with TRBJ2-1, with D hard to call. Germline V CDR1 and CDR2: SGHTA, FQGTGA. Between the trimmed V and J ends, which lost 5 bases and 7 bases, there was a span of 12 bases. This CDR3 region has 13 residues. The CDR3 DNA reads TGTGCCAGCAGCCCCGGCAGTTTGAATGAGCAGTTCTTC. It encodes CASSPGSLNEQFF. The entire variable domain, with the rest obtained from reference TRBV7-3 and TRBJ2-1, is as follows: GAGVSQTPSNKVTEKGKYVELRCDPISGHTALYWYRQSLGQGPEFLIYFQGTGAADDSGLPNDRFFAVRPEGSVSTLKIQRTERGDSAVYLCASSPGSLNEQFFGPGTRLTVL.

The CDR3 DNA reads as TGTGCCAGCAGCTTAGGGCAGGGAAACAGTGAGCAGTTCTTC. Protein: CASSLGQGNSEQFF. This sequence joins TRBV11-3 and TRBJ2-1; a weak D match, TRBD1 (5 bases). Germline assignment: CDR1 SGHNT and CDR2 YENEEA. The CDR3 extends over 14 amino acids. Deletions cut 1 base from V and 9 bases from J, with 13 bases between.

The rearrangement uses TRBV5-6 and TRBJ1-1, with D uncertain. The CDR3 runs to 14 residues. CDR1 is SGHDT and CDR2 is YYEEEE in the germline V gene. Deletions cut 1 base from V and 1 base from J, with 8 bases between. In DNA, the CDR3 is TGTGCCAGCAGCTTGCGAGAGGCGAACACTGAAGCTTTCTTT. It yields the protein CASSLREANTEAFF.

The rearrangement links TRBV14 to TRBJ2-5; weak D call: TRBD2 (6 bases). Germline loops: CDR1 SGHDN, CDR2 FVKESK. The V gene lost 9 bases and the J gene lost 3 bases, with 11 bases spanning the gap. The CDR3 sequence is 12 residues long. In DNA form, the CDR3 reads TGTGCCAGGGGACTGTTTAAAGAGACCCAGTACTTC. Its translation: CARGLFKETQYF.

The J gene is TRBJ1-1, the V gene TRBV28; D remains unclear. Germline V gene data show CDR1 as MDHEN and CDR2 as SYDVKM. Trimming took off 2 bases at V and 1 base at J, with 11 bases between the two ends. The CDR3 is 15 amino acids. The CDR3 sequence: CASSLGLRRNTEAFF. Written as DNA, the CDR3 is TGTGCCAGCAGTTTAGGACTCCGACGGAACACTGAAGCTTTCTTT.

This rearrangement joins TRBV5-1 to TRBJ2-4; D is unresolved. Trimming cost V 0 bases and J 1 base, with 11 bases left between them. Germline CDR1 and CDR2: SGHRS and YFSETQ. This CDR3 is built from 16 residues. The CDR3 DNA sequence: TGCGCCAGCAGCTTGGATAAACTCGGGGCCAAAAACATTCAGTACTTC. This encodes CASSLDKLGAKNIQYF.

The chain uses TRBV28 and TRBJ1-1; TRBD1 agrees at 9 bases. CDR3 length equals 15 residues. Germline CDR1 is MDHEN and CDR2 is SYDVKM. The V segment lost 8 bases and the J segment 6 bases; nucleotides outside the gene matches: 13. The CDR3 nucleotides are TGTGCCAGCCAACATCGGACAGGGGCCGTCGCTGAAGCTTTCTTT. Translated: CASQHRTGAVAEAFF.

The chain has TRBV19 and TRBJ2-2; D is perhaps TRBD2 (5 bases). Germline V gives CDR1 LNHDA, CDR2 SQIVND (reference sequence). With 2 bases removed from V and 0 bases from J, the gap between germline ends came to 19 bases. The CDR3 extends over 19 amino acids. CDR3 loop: CASSIISGRGNPNTGELFF. The CDR3 nucleotides are TGTGCCAGTAGTATAATAAGTGGGAGAGGGAATCCGAACACCGGGGAGCTGTTTTTT.

The V and J genes are TRBV5-1 and TRBJ2-2; D is perhaps TRBD1 or TRBD2 (5 bases each). Germline CDR1 reads SGHRS; CDR2 reads YFSETQ. The CDR3 contains 15 residues. The V end lost 4 bases, the J end lost 0 bases, and 10 bases lay between the germline ends. The CDR3 sequence is CASSLGATNTGELFF. Written as DNA, the CDR3 is TGCGCCAGCAGCCTCGGGGCCACGAACACCGGGGAGCTGTTTTTT.